These T cell receptor beta chains were read from a single sample in a study of radiotherapy plus CTLA-4 blockade in lung cancer. Libraries were prepared by immunoSEQ multiplex PCR; TCRdb keeps only in-frame clonotypes and omits some of them. The repertoire holds about 120,000 clones, with 80% to 90% as singletons. The sample in question was peripheral blood, obtained from a patient treated with radiotherapy plus ipilimumab. The receptors were gathered from a human donor with non-small cell lung cancer that progressed on radiotherapy plus ipilimumab. Both conserved end residues are part of each CDR3. The order of the fields is CDR3 DNA, CDR3 protein, D gene, V gene, J gene, clone size. D genes are given only for firm matches. Expanded clones get a size class; other rows say once, few or many, or leave the size out.

TGTGCCAGTAGTACAACCTATTTGGACACTGAAGCTTTCTTT	CASSTTYLDTEAFF	.	TRBV19	TRBJ1-1	.
TGTGCCAGCAGCCGGGCCGACAATCAGCCCCAGCATTTT	CASSRADNQPQHF	.	TRBV7-8	TRBJ1-5	.
TGTGCCTGGATTCCCAGGGGTCCAGGGGATGAGCAGTTCTTC	CAWIPRGPGDEQFF	.	TRBV30	TRBJ2-1	.
TGTGCCAGCAGTCTGGGACAGCCAAACACTGAAGCTTTCTTT	CASSLGQPNTEAFF	TRBD1	TRBV6-1	TRBJ1-1	once
TGTGCCAGCAGCCTGGCGCAATACCATGACAAAAGTCGGGCCAACGTCCTGACTTTC	CASSLAQYHDKSRANVLTF	.	TRBV7-9	TRBJ2-6	.
TGTGCCAGCAGTGAAGCGGGAGGACAGACTAGTGCTCCCCAGCATTTT	CASSEAGGQTSAPQHF	.	TRBV6-1	TRBJ1-5	.
TGTGCCAGCAGCCCCTGGGGGGTAGACGAATACGAGCAGTACTTC	CASSPWGVDEYEQYF	.	TRBV28	TRBJ2-7	.
TGTGCCAGCACCGGACGAAACACCGGGGAGCTGTTTTTT	CASTGRNTGELFF	.	TRBV13	TRBJ2-2	.
TGCGCCAGCAGCTTGTGGGGACAGGAGAATGAGCAGTTCTTC	CASSLWGQENEQFF	TRBD1	TRBV5-1	TRBJ2-1	.
TGTGCCAGCAGGCGATCTGGGACATTGGGTAAAACGGCTGAAGCTTTCTTT	CASRRSGTLGKTAEAFF	.	TRBV7-9	TRBJ1-1	.
TGTGCCAGCAGTTACCAGGGGGCGAACACCTTCTTC	CASSYQGANTFF	TRBD1	TRBV5-6	TRBJ2-1	.
TGTGCTAGCCTGCCGGGGACAGGGGTACGCAATGAGCAGTTCTTC	CASLPGTGVRNEQFF	TRBD1	TRBV12-5	TRBJ2-1	.
TGTGCCAGCAGACAGGCTCTTGGTCAGCCCCAGCATTTT	CASRQALGQPQHF	.	TRBV2	TRBJ1-5	.
TGTGCCAGCAGAGTGGGGGACCCCCACACCTTC	CASRVGDPHTF	.	TRBV2	TRBJ1-2	.
TGTGCCAGCAGTGATTGGGGGTGGGGATCGGACGAGACCCAGTACTTC	CASSDWGWGSDETQYF	.	TRBV2	TRBJ2-5	.
TGTGCCACCAGCAGGGCAGGGGGCAGGAACACTGAAGCTTTCTTT	CATSRAGGRNTEAFF	TRBD1	TRBV15	TRBJ1-1	.
TGCGCCAGCAGTCTACAGGGAACTAATGAAAAACTGTTTTTT	CASSLQGTNEKLFF	.	TRBV5-1	TRBJ1-4	.
TGTGCCAGCAGCTTCACAGGGGGCGAGTGGGAGACCCAGTACTTC	CASSFTGGEWETQYF	TRBD1	TRBV5-4	TRBJ2-5	.
TGCGCCAGCAGCTTTAGGGCTAGCGGGAGCCAAGAGACCCAGTACTTC	CASSFRASGSQETQYF	TRBD2	TRBV5-1	TRBJ2-5	.
TGTGCCAGCAGCTTCGTTTGGGGCACTGAAGCTTTCTTT	CASSFVWGTEAFF	.	TRBV11-2	TRBJ1-1	.
TGTGCCAGTAGTATTAAAGGTGCCGGGGAGCTGTTTTTT	CASSIKGAGELFF	.	TRBV19	TRBJ2-2	.
TGTGCCAGTAGTTTCACTAGCGGGAGTTATGGGAATGAGCAGTTCTTC	CASSFTSGSYGNEQFF	TRBD2	TRBV19	TRBJ2-1	few
TGTGCCACCAGCCCAGGGGGGGTCGGGAGCTACGAGCAGTACTTC	CATSPGGVGSYEQYF	.	TRBV15	TRBJ2-7	few
TGCGCCAGCAGCCAAGGGTCCCCCCTCAGCTCCTACAATGAGCAGTTCTTC	CASSQGSPLSSYNEQFF	.	TRBV4-1	TRBJ2-1	.